The rows below give T cell receptor beta chains drawn from one sample of a study of beta chain features in type 1 diabetes. TCRdb's table, derived via immunoSEQ multiplex PCR, lists solely in-frame clones and lacks some. The sample carries some 150,000 clones, more than 9% recorded once. Specimen: naive CD4+ T cells from blood. The receptor set was obtained from a man younger than 35 in good health. Each CDR3 is given without its conserved first and last residue. The order of the fields is clone size, J gene, D gene, V gene, CDR3 length, CDR3 protein. A D gene is named only where the DNA matches it firmly. Part of the rows lack a size; the others show once, few, many or a class for expanded clones.

clone size: -; J gene: TRBJ2-3; D gene: TRBD2; V gene: TRBV9; CDR3 length: 16; CDR3 protein: ASSSKGERGRSTDTQY
clone size: -; J gene: TRBJ1-3; D gene: -; V gene: TRBV18; CDR3 length: 14; CDR3 protein: ASSHLTDFSGNTIY
clone size: once; J gene: TRBJ1-4; D gene: -; V gene: TRBV5-1; CDR3 length: 14; CDR3 protein: ASSLSVTGTNEKLF
clone size: -; J gene: TRBJ1-2; D gene: TRBD1; V gene: TRBV7-2; CDR3 length: 14; CDR3 protein: ASSSQRDRESYGYT
clone size: -; J gene: TRBJ1-1; D gene: -; V gene: TRBV6-5; CDR3 length: 13; CDR3 protein: ASSYARQVNTEAF
clone size: few; J gene: TRBJ1-6; D gene: TRBD1; V gene: TRBV7-3; CDR3 length: 11; CDR3 protein: ASSATGVSPLH
clone size: -; J gene: TRBJ2-3; D gene: TRBD2; V gene: TRBV30; CDR3 length: 12; CDR3 protein: AWRNSGGADTQY
clone size: -; J gene: TRBJ2-6; D gene: -; V gene: TRBV10-3; CDR3 length: 14; CDR3 protein: AITRGGNPGANVLT
clone size: few; J gene: TRBJ1-5; D gene: -; V gene: TRBV7-2; CDR3 length: 14; CDR3 protein: ASSFGTRETRQPQH
clone size: few; J gene: TRBJ2-7; D gene: TRBD1; V gene: TRBV9; CDR3 length: 13; CDR3 protein: ASSVDRDSPYEQY
clone size: -; J gene: TRBJ2-5; D gene: -; V gene: TRBV20-1; CDR3 length: 9; CDR3 protein: SVSGQETQY
clone size: -; J gene: TRBJ2-5; D gene: TRBD1; V gene: TRBV6-1; CDR3 length: 12; CDR3 protein: ASSMTGGLETQY
clone size: many; J gene: TRBJ2-2; D gene: TRBD1; V gene: TRBV30; CDR3 length: 11; CDR3 protein: AWTGGNTGELF
clone size: -; J gene: TRBJ1-2; D gene: TRBD1; V gene: TRBV7-2; CDR3 length: 13; CDR3 protein: ASSRGSGGTYGYT
clone size: few; J gene: TRBJ1-6; D gene: TRBD1; V gene: TRBV15; CDR3 length: 13; CDR3 protein: ATSRGWTGDSPLH
clone size: few; J gene: TRBJ1-4; D gene: TRBD1; V gene: TRBV18; CDR3 length: 14; CDR3 protein: ASSPPGDRGREKLF
clone size: few; J gene: TRBJ2-7; D gene: -; V gene: TRBV10-3; CDR3 length: 11; CDR3 protein: AISDRVAYEQY
clone size: -; J gene: TRBJ2-1; D gene: TRBD2; V gene: TRBV28; CDR3 length: 14; CDR3 protein: ASRGSGGVAYNEQF
clone size: -; J gene: TRBJ1-2; D gene: TRBD1; V gene: TRBV19; CDR3 length: 13; CDR3 protein: ASSTTGGELYGYT
clone size: few; J gene: TRBJ1-2; D gene: TRBD1; V gene: TRBV27; CDR3 length: 12; CDR3 protein: ASNPTGKGYGYT
clone size: -; J gene: TRBJ1-5; D gene: -; V gene: TRBV30; CDR3 length: 11; CDR3 protein: AWSADSNQPQH
clone size: -; J gene: TRBJ2-2; D gene: -; V gene: TRBV18; CDR3 length: 13; CDR3 protein: ASFTGGANTGELF
clone size: -; J gene: TRBJ2-7; D gene: -; V gene: TRBV19; CDR3 length: 12; CDR3 protein: ASSRSAPSYEQY
clone size: -; J gene: TRBJ1-2; D gene: TRBD1; V gene: TRBV6-6; CDR3 length: 13; CDR3 protein: ASSYGQGANYGYT
clone size: few; J gene: TRBJ1-3; D gene: -; V gene: TRBV5-1; CDR3 length: 11; CDR3 protein: ASTNPNRDTIY
clone size: few; J gene: TRBJ2-2; D gene: TRBD2; V gene: TRBV4-3; CDR3 length: 13; CDR3 protein: ASSRGGGAPGELF
clone size: few; J gene: TRBJ1-1; D gene: -; V gene: TRBV19; CDR3 length: 11; CDR3 protein: ASSNLAATEAF
clone size: -; J gene: TRBJ2-1; D gene: -; V gene: TRBV14; CDR3 length: 13; CDR3 protein: ASSQDPPTFNEQF